The rows below give T cell receptor beta chains drawn from one sample of a study of PD-L1 blockade in urothelial cancer. Clones were sequenced by immunoSEQ multiplex PCR, and TCRdb holds only the in-frame ones, with some missing. The sample carries fewer than 50,000 clones, under 95% recorded once. The sample in question was PBMCs, obtained around atezolizumab (anti-PD-L1) treatment. These receptors were obtained from a man aged 65 to 85 with urothelial cancer. CDR3s include the opening cysteine and the closing phenylalanine or tryptophan. The D gene is left open where the match is weak. Rows give clone size only sometimes, using once, few, many, or a class for an expanded clone.

NA,TRBV10-3,NA,TRBJ1-1,CAISESTGGDTEAFF,TGTGCCATCAGTGAGTCGACTGGGGGGGACACTGAAGCTTTCTTT
NA,TRBV13,NA,TRBJ2-3,CASSLGFGTDTQYF,TGTGCCAGCAGCCTAGGGTTCGGCACAGATACGCAGTATTTT
NA,TRBV28,few,TRBJ2-4,CASRPDGGPRVKNIQYF,TGTGCCAGCAGACCCGATGGGGGCCCCCGGGTCAAAAACATTCAGTACTTC
NA,TRBV10-2,NA,TRBJ1-1,CASTGWRSGFTEAFF,TGCGCCAGCACGGGTTGGAGATCGGGGTTCACTGAAGCTTTCTTT
TRBD1,TRBV7-9,NA,TRBJ2-3,CASSSSGTGATDTQYF,TGTGCCAGCAGCTCCTCCGGGACAGGGGCCACAGATACGCAGTATTTT
NA,TRBV6-1,once,TRBJ2-1,CASSANYQGREQFF,TGTGCCAGCAGTGCCAATTATCAGGGCCGTGAGCAGTTCTTC
TRBD2,TRBV5-6,once,TRBJ2-7,CASSLRLAGVGEQYF,TGTGCCAGCAGCCTGAGACTAGCGGGAGTGGGGGAGCAGTACTTC
NA,TRBV7-8,NA,TRBJ1-2,CASSLDTDYGYTF,TGTGCCAGCAGCTTAGATACGGACTATGGCTACACCTTC
NA,TRBV19,NA,TRBJ2-1,CASSPDGGSYNEQFF,TGTGCCAGTAGCCCCGACGGGGGCTCCTACAATGAGCAGTTCTTC
NA,TRBV10-3,NA,TRBJ2-7,CAIRPLASSYEQYF,TGTGCCATACGCCCCCTAGCTTCGTCTTACGAGCAGTACTTC
TRBD1,TRBV11-2,NA,TRBJ1-3,CASSPIQGARNTIYF,TGTGCCAGCAGCCCCATACAGGGGGCGAGAAACACCATATATTTT
NA,TRBV7-9,NA,TRBJ1-1,CASSVLLGRGKTEAFF,TGTGCCAGCAGCGTATTGCTCGGCAGGGGAAAAACTGAAGCTTTCTTT
TRBD2,TRBV7-8,NA,TRBJ2-1,CASSSRLAGGNNEQFF,TGTGCCAGCAGCTCCCGACTAGCGGGAGGGAACAATGAGCAGTTCTTC
NA,TRBV20-1,NA,TRBJ1-1,CSASRERAFF,TGCAGTGCTAGTAGGGAGCGAGCTTTCTTT
TRBD1,TRBV11-2,NA,TRBJ2-7,CASSHFRGRGLYEQYF,TGTGCCAGCAGCCATTTTCGAGGCAGGGGGCTCTACGAGCAGTACTTC
NA,TRBV5-5,NA,TRBJ2-6,CASSFTGSGANVLTF,TGTGCCAGCAGCTTCACCGGGTCTGGGGCCAACGTCCTGACTTTC
NA,TRBV4-2,NA,TRBJ2-3,CASSQDGLGAAQYF,TGTGCCAGCAGCCAAGATGGGCTGGGGGCCGCGCAGTATTTT